One and the same sample provided the 28 T cell receptor beta chains below, sequenced in a study of blood T cell repertoires in COVID-19. The protocol was immunoSEQ multiplex PCR, while the TCRdb copy is restricted to in-frame clones and leaves out a portion. Altogether around 260,000 clones are present, approximately 88% being singletons, with the ten largest covering about 0.7%. The specimen was peripheral blood. The receptor source for this set is a human donor in a cohort sampled during active COVID-19.

V usage is TRBV6-1 and J usage is TRBJ2-1; 7 positions match TRBD2. This CDR3 has 16 residues. Unmatched junction bases numbered 8, after V lost 2 bases and J lost 4 bases. Germline loops: CDR1 MNHNS, CDR2 SASEGT. The CDR3 here is CASSEMIGEGYNEQFF. In DNA, the CDR3 is TGTGCCAGCAGTGAAATGATAGGGGAGGGTTACAATGAGCAGTTCTTC.

This chain joins TRBV7-2 and TRBJ2-5; maybe TRBD1 (6 bases). Deletions cut 5 bases from V and 2 bases from J, with 15 bases between. CDR1 is SGHTA, CDR2 FQGNSA, per germline. The CDR3 runs to 15 residues. The CDR3 DNA sequence: TGTGCCAGCAGCCAGTGGACAGAATTTCAAGAGACCCAGTACTTC. It translates to CASSQWTEFQETQYF.

This clone came up many times. J is TRBJ1-1 and V is TRBV6-2 or TRBV6-3; no reliable D call. The ends were cut back, 5 bases at V and 1 base at J, with 8 bases in the middle. The CDR3 has 13 residues. Germline assignment: CDR1 MNHEY and CDR2 SVGEGT. The CDR3 spells CASSEVANTEAFF. As DNA, the CDR3 is TGTGCCAGCAGTGAGGTGGCGAACACTGAAGCTTTCTTT.

The chain links TRBV5-1 to TRBJ1-1, with no clear D. This CDR3 is built from 16 residues. Trimming took off 7 bases at V and 0 bases at J, with 19 bases between the two ends. Germline assignment: CDR1 SGHRS and CDR2 YFSETQ. The chain's CDR3 is CASQTRGSGMNTEAFF. The CDR3 coding sequence is TGCGCCAGCCAAACGCGGGGATCGGGTATGAACACTGAAGCTTTCTTT. The variable domain in full, completed from reference TRBV5-1 and TRBJ1-1, reads KAGVTQTPRYLIKTRGQQVTLSCSPISGHRSVSWYQQTPGQGLQFLFEYFSETQRNKGNFPGRFSGRQFSNSRSEMNVSTLELGDSALYLCASQTRGSGMNTEAFFGQGTRLTVV.

The chain combines TRBV6-2 or TRBV6-3 with TRBJ1-6; a possible D gene is TRBD1 (6 bases). Germline V lookup: CDR1 MNHEY, CDR2 SVGEGT. The CDR3 length is 17 residues. V was shortened by 6 bases and J by 9 bases, with 24 bases between the two germline ends. The DNA for the CDR3 is TGTGCCAGCAGCTCCCCGCTTCGGACAGCGGGGGGTTCACCCCTCCACTTT. Translating it yields CASSSPLRTAGGSPLHF.

The rearrangement links TRBV6-5 to TRBJ1-1, with TRBD1 as a possible D gene (5 bases). V was shortened by 6 bases and J by 3 bases, with 17 bases between the two germline ends. The CDR3 loop spans 15 amino acids. The germline CDR1 and CDR2 sequences are MNHEY and SVGAGI. Here the CDR3 reads CASSRFGQGDTEAFF. The CDR3, as DNA: TGTGCCAGCAGCCGATTTGGGCAGGGTGACACTGAAGCTTTCTTT.

The chain has TRBV5-1 and TRBJ2-2; D gene unclear. Germline V gene sequence: CDR1 SGHRS, CDR2 YFSETQ. Trimming stripped 4 bases from V and 1 base from J, with 8 bases between. This CDR3 has 14 residues. CDR3 region: CASSITVNTGELFF. The CDR3 DNA is TGCGCCAGCAGCATCACAGTGAACACCGGGGAGCTGTTTTTT.

The chain joins TRBV4-2 to TRBJ2-7; 7 nucleotides align to TRBD2. This CDR3 comprises 15 residues. V was clipped by 1 base and J by 4 bases; unmatched bases: 7. The germline CDR1 and CDR2 sequences are LGHNA and YNFKEQ. For the CDR3, the DNA is TGTGCCAGCAGCCAAGGTAGCGCGGGGGTGTACGAGCAGTACTTC. Protein: CASSQGSAGVYEQYF.

The rearrangement joins TRBV28 to TRBJ2-7; D is uncertain. The CDR3 runs to 14 residues. Per the germline V gene, CDR1 is MDHEN and CDR2 is SYDVKM. V shed 7 bases and J shed 3 bases, with 16 bases lying between them. Here the CDR3 reads CASTLRLPRYEQYF. For the CDR3, the DNA is TGTGCCAGCACCTTGCGACTTCCCCGCTACGAGCAGTACTTC.

A few counts support this clone. The chain links TRBV28 to TRBJ1-2; no clear D gene. The CDR3 is made up of 14 amino acids. Trimming took 7 bases from V and 4 from J, leaving 16 bases between them. Germline V gene lookup returns CDR1 MDHEN and CDR2 SYDVKM. The CDR3 DNA sequence: TGTGCCAGCAAAGATAGCAGAAACCTCTATGGCTACACCTTC. Translated: CASKDSRNLYGYTF.

The V call is TRBV5-6, the J call TRBJ2-2; D may be TRBD1 (6 bases). Germline lookup yields CDR1 SGHDT and CDR2 YYEEEE. The germline V and J ends were trimmed by 4 bases and 2 bases, with 15 bases remaining between them. The CDR3 loop spans 16 amino acids. This CDR3 is CASSLPDSLNTGELFF. As DNA, the CDR3 is TGTGCCAGCAGCCTGCCGGACAGCCTAAACACCGGGGAGCTGTTTTTT.

The chain links TRBV2 to TRBJ2-7, with D possibly being TRBD1 (5 bases). V shed 3 bases and J shed 5 bases, with 8 bases lying between them. The germline gives CDR1 SNHLY, CDR2 FYNNEI. The CDR3 length is 12 residues. The CDR3 nucleotides read TGTGCCAGCAGTGAGTTAGGGGACGAGCAGTACTTC. This sequence encodes CASSELGDEQYF.

The J gene is TRBJ1-3, the V gene TRBV19; D gene uncertain. This CDR3 region has 15 residues. Trimming left V 0 bases short and J 0 bases short, with 6 bases between. Germline CDR1 LNHDA, CDR2 SQIVND (reference sequence). This chain's CDR3 is CASSIDAGSGNTIYF. As DNA, the CDR3 is TGTGCCAGTAGTATAGATGCCGGCTCTGGAAACACCATATATTTT.

This sequence joins TRBV28 and TRBJ1-1; 7 bases map to TRBD1. The germline V gene encodes CDR1 MDHEN and CDR2 SYDVKM. This CDR3 has 13 residues. The J segment lost 3 bases and the V segment lost 6 bases, leaving 4 bases of the junction unmatched. The CDR3 sequence is CASRQGWDTEAFF. DNA for the CDR3: TGTGCCAGCAGACAGGGGTGGGACACTGAAGCTTTCTTT.

V gene TRBV4-3 combines with J gene TRBJ1-2; D is perhaps TRBD1 (6 bases). Germline CDR1 and CDR2: LGHNA and YSLEER. V was pared by 3 bases and J by 6 bases, with 17 bases between. The CDR3 loop spans 15 amino acids. Here the CDR3 reads CASSHLPRGNNGYTF. The CDR3 DNA is TGCGCCAGCAGCCACCTACCGAGGGGGAACAATGGCTACACCTTC.

The V and J genes are TRBV6-5 and TRBJ1-2; the D gene is possibly TRBD1 (5 bases). This CDR3 comprises 14 residues. V was cut by 8 bases and J by 5 bases, with 18 bases left in between. Germline CDR1 and CDR2: MNHEY and SVGAGI. The CDR3 is CASGALRTEYGYTF. CDR3 DNA sequence: TGTGCCAGCGGGGCCCTACGGACGGAATATGGCTACACCTTC.

This CDR3 reads CASSPLGRRGDTEAFF. In DNA, the CDR3 is TGTGCCAGCAGTCCTTTAGGGCGGAGGGGAGACACTGAAGCTTTCTTT. The gene calls are TRBV6-6 and TRBJ1-1; D is possibly TRBD1 (5 bases). The CDR3 has 16 amino acids. CDR1 is MNHNY, CDR2 SVGAGI, per germline (reference sequence). With 5 bases removed from V and 3 bases from J, the gap between germline ends came to 19 bases.

V and J are TRBV7-2 and TRBJ2-3, with 8 positions matching TRBD2. The germline CDR1 and CDR2 sequences are SGHTA and FQGNSA. This CDR3 is 15 amino acids long. V dropped 3 bases and J dropped 3; count of bases not matched to a gene: 5. The CDR3 DNA follows: TGTGCCAGCAGCTTCCTACCGGGGGGGACAGATACGCAGTATTTT. This encodes CASSFLPGGTDTQYF.

V gene TRBV12-5 combines with J gene TRBJ2-5; TRBD1 matches at 7 bases. The germline V gene encodes CDR1 LGHNT and CDR2 FRNRAP. Unmatched junction bases numbered 4, after V lost 5 bases and J lost 1 base. The CDR3 extends over 14 amino acids. CDR3 amino acids: CASGPGTAQETQYF. DNA for the CDR3: TGTGCTAGTGGTCCTGGGACAGCCCAAGAGACCCAGTACTTC.

The chain is built from TRBV5-1 and TRBJ1-2, with TRBD1 as a possible D gene (6 bases). Germline V gene sequence: CDR1 SGHRS, CDR2 YFSETQ. The ends were cut back, 5 bases at V and 0 bases at J, with 14 bases in the middle. The CDR3 consists of 15 residues. The CDR3 nucleotides are TGCGCCAGCAGACTCGGGACATCTTCTAACTATGGCTACACCTTC. Amino acids: CASRLGTSSNYGYTF.

This chain links TRBV19 with TRBJ1-6, with no clear D. The V end was cut by 7 bases, the J end by 3 bases, with 16 bases between. CDR3 size: 16 residues. Looked up from germline, CDR1 is LNHDA and CDR2 is SQIVND (reference sequence). CDR3 protein: CASTPGTSSYNSPLHF. The CDR3 nucleotides read TGTGCCAGTACCCCTGGTACGTCCAGCTATAATTCACCCCTCCACTTT. The entire variable domain, with the rest obtained from reference TRBV19 and TRBJ1-6, is as follows: DGGITQSPKYLFRKEGQNVTLSCEQNLNHDAMYWYRQDPGQGLRLIYYSQIVNDFQKGDIAEGYSVSREKKESFPLTVTSAQKNPTAFYLCASTPGTSSYNSPLHFGNGTRLTVT.

This clone was recorded a few times. The CDR3 here is CASSQLPGVTEAFF. CDR3 nucleotides: TGCGCCAGCAGCCAATTACCGGGGGTCACTGAAGCTTTCTTT. The chain joins TRBV4-1 to TRBJ1-1; TRBD1 might be the D (5 bases). Deletions cut 2 bases from V and 4 bases from J, with 11 bases between. The CDR3 runs 14 residues. CDR1 is MGHRA and CDR2 is YSYEKL in the germline V gene.

This clone was counted once. The chain uses TRBV7-3 and TRBJ2-1; D is undetermined. The length of the CDR3 is 14 residues. The V gene's germline CDR1 is SGHTA and CDR2 FQGTGA. The ends were cut back, 5 bases at V and 1 base at J, with 9 bases in the middle. The CDR3 sequence: CASSPAASYNEQFF. CDR3 coding DNA: TGTGCCAGCAGCCCTGCGGCGTCCTACAATGAGCAGTTCTTC. The full variable domain, in which reference TRBV7-3 and TRBJ2-1 provide the parts outside the CDR3, is GAGVSQTPSNKVTEKGKYVELRCDPISGHTALYWYRQSLGQGPEFLIYFQGTGAADDSGLPNDRFFAVRPEGSVSTLKIQRTERGDSAVYLCASSPAASYNEQFFGPGTRLTVL.

The V and J genes are TRBV9 and TRBJ2-1, with 7 bases aligning to TRBD2. The ends lost 3 bases at V and 0 bases at J; junction bases unmatched: 6. The CDR3 consists of 16 residues. Germline V gene data show CDR1 as SGDLS and CDR2 as YYNGEE. CDR3 nucleotides: TGTGCCAGCAGCGCCGACGGGGGGAGCTCCTACAATGAGCAGTTCTTC. Protein product: CASSADGGSSYNEQFF. Supplemented by reference TRBV9 and TRBJ2-1, the full variable domain reads DSGVTQTPKHLITATGQRVTLRCSPRSGDLSVYWYQQSLDQGLQFLIQYYNGEERAKGNILERFSAQQFPDLHSELNLSSLELGDSALYFCASSADGGSSYNEQFFGPGTRLTVL.

This clone was counted a few times. J is TRBJ2-7 and V is TRBV24-1; D perhaps matches TRBD1 (6 bases). Germline V gene sequence: CDR1 KGHDR, CDR2 SFDVKD. The CDR3 runs to 14 residues. V was shortened by 4 bases and J by 7 bases, with 16 bases between the two germline ends. CDR3 bases: TGTGCCACCAGTGACCAAACTACACAGGGTGAGCAGTACTTC. It specifies CATSDQTTQGEQYF.

The chain combines TRBV12-3 or TRBV12-4 with TRBJ1-2, with D unresolved. V lost 7 bases and J lost 11, with 14 bases in between. The CDR3 has 11 residues. Written as DNA, the CDR3 is TGTGCCAGCATATTTTTGACAAGATACACCTTC. This encodes CASIFLTRYTF.

The chain is built from TRBV9 and TRBJ1-2; TRBD1 aligns across 9 bases. Germline trimming cut 4 bases from V and 8 bases from J; bases unmatched to any gene: 9. The CDR3 is 14 amino acids. The germline CDR1 and CDR2 sequences are SGDLS and YYNGEE. The DNA of the CDR3 is TGTGCCAGCAGCCCCGACAGGGGGATAAAGGGCTACACCTTC. Its protein product is CASSPDRGIKGYTF.

In its sample, this clone was seen once. The J gene is TRBJ2-7, the V gene TRBV7-2, with 9 nucleotides matching TRBD2. CDR3 size: 13 residues. Per the germline V gene, CDR1 is SGHTA and CDR2 is FQGNSA. V dropped 6 bases and J dropped 7; count of bases not matched to a gene: 7. This CDR3 is CASSLGLAREQYF. Written as DNA, the CDR3 is TGTGCCAGCAGTCTTGGACTAGCGAGGGAGCAGTACTTC.